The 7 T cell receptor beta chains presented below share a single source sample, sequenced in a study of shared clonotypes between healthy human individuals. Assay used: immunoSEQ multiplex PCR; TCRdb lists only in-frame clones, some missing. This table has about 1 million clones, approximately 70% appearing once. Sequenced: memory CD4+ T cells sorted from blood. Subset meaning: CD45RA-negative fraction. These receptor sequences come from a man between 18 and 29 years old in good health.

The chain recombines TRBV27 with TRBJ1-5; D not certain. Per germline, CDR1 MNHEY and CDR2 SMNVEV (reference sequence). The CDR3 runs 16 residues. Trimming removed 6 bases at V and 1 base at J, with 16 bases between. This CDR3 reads CASRTLTGGSNQPQHF. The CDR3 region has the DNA TGTGCCAGCAGGACCCTAACGGGAGGGAGCAATCAGCCCCAGCATTTT.

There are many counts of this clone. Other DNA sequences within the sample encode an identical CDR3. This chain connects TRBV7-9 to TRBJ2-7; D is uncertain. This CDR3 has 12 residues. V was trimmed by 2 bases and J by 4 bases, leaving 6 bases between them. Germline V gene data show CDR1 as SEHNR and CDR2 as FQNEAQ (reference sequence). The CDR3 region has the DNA TGTGCCAGCAGCTTAACTTCTTACGAGCAGTACTTC. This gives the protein CASSLTSYEQYF.

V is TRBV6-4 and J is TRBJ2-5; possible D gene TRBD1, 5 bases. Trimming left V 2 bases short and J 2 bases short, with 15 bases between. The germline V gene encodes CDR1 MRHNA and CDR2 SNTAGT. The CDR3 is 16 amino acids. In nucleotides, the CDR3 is TGTGCCAGCAGTGACATCCAGACAGCCTCTCAAGAGACCCAGTACTTC. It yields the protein CASSDIQTASQETQYF.

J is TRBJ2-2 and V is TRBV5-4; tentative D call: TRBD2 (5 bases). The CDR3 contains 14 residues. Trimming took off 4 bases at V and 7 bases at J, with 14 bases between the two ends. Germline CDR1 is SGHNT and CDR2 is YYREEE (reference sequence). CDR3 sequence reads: CASSLSAVNGELFF. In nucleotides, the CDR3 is TGTGCCAGCAGCCTTAGCGCGGTCAACGGGGAGCTGTTTTTT.

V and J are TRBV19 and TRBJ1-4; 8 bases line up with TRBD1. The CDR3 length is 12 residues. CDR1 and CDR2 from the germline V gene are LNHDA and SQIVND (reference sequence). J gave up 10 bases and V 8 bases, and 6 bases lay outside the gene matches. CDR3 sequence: CASSGRGLKLFF. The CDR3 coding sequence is TGTGCCAGTTCGGGCAGGGGGCTAAAACTGTTTTTT. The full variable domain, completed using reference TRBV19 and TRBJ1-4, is DGGITQSPKYLFRKEGQNVTLSCEQNLNHDAMYWYRQDPGQGLRLIYYSQIVNDFQKGDIAEGYSVSREKKESFPLTVTSAQKNPTAFYLCASSGRGLKLFFGSGTQLSVL.

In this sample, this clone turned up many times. This chain's CDR3 is CASSLDTLASSGETQYF. The CDR3 DNA sequence: TGTGCCAGCAGCTTAGATACACTAGCATCGAGCGGAGAGACCCAGTACTTC. The chain employs TRBV7-9 and TRBJ2-5, with a tentative D call TRBD2 (6 bases). The CDR3 is 17 residues long. With 1 base removed from V and 4 bases from J, the gap between germline ends came to 19 bases. CDR1 is SEHNR and CDR2 is FQNEAQ in the germline V gene (reference sequence). The complete variable domain, with remaining parts taken from reference TRBV7-9 and TRBJ2-5, reads DTGVSQNPRHKITKRGQNVTFRCDPISEHNRLYWYRQTLGQGPEFLTYFQNEAQLEKSRLLSDRFSAERPKGSFSTLEIQRTEQGDSAMYLCASSLDTLASSGETQYFGPGTRLLVL.

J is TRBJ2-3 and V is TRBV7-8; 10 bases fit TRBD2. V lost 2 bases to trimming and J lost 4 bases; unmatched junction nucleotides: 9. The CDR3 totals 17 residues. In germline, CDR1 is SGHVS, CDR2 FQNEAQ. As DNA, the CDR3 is TGTGCCAGCAGCTTAATGCGAGCGGGAGGGCCTCCAGATACGCAGTATTTT. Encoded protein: CASSLMRAGGPPDTQYF.